These 22 T cell receptor beta chains originate from one sample sequenced in a study of regulatory T cells in long-lasting Graves disease (dated by TCRdb to the early 2020s). The time point label, read with the paper, signifies: persistent/refractory GD, antithyroid drugs over 5 years with positive TRAb. RNA was extracted from PBMCs in TRIzol for both TCR sequencing and RNA sequencing. Libraries were made using multiplex PCR. Instrument used: Illumina HiSeq 4000. TCR beta libraries were built with iRepertoire HTBI primers and Arm-PCR amplification of CDR3 regions. TCRdb handled the public reads itself, with Q25 trimming in fastp and clone calling in MiXCR, and kept productive beta chains. Each CDR3 protein gets just one entry, which takes the most common genes and DNA from the rows behind it. Counted in this sample were roughly 400,000 distinct CDR3 sequences; less than 25% of them appeared once. Of the sample, less than 25% is held by the ten largest clones.

The sequenced sample was peripheral blood mononuclear cells (PBMCs), obtained when the disease was refractory, from a patient treated with antithyroid drugs. Receptor source: a female donor with Graves disease.

In this sample, this clonotype turned up many times. The rearrangement uses TRBV7-2 and TRBJ2-7; 7 bases agree with TRBD2. This CDR3 is built from 14 residues. Germline lookup yields CDR1 SGHTA and CDR2 FQGNSA. With V trimmed by 3 bases and J by 6 bases, 8 bases remained unmatched. The CDR3: CASSFSGPGGEQYF. Here the CDR3 DNA reads TGTGCCAGCAGCTTTAGCGGGCCAGGCGGCGAGCAGTACTTC.

There are a few counts of this clonotype. The gene calls are TRBV11-2 and TRBJ2-1, with 8 bases identical to TRBD1. There are 15 residues in the CDR3. Germline CDR1 is SGHAT and CDR2 is FQNNGV. J gave up 9 bases and V 7 bases, and 14 bases lay outside the gene matches. This CDR3 reads CASTATVAGGSEQFF. CDR3 nucleotide sequence: TGTGCCAGCACCGCGACCGTGGCAGGGGGCAGTGAGCAGTTCTTC. Drawing the rest from reference TRBV11-2 and TRBJ2-1, the complete variable domain is EAGVAQSPRYKIIEKRQSVAFWCNPISGHATLYWYQQILGQGPKLLIQFQNNGVVDDSQLPKDRFSAERLKGVDSTLKIQPAKLEDSAVYLCASTATVAGGSEQFFGPGTRLTVL.

The chain recombines TRBV6-1 with TRBJ2-2; unclear D gene. Germline-derived CDR1 and CDR2 are MNHNS and SASEGT. The CDR3 runs to 14 residues. V was shortened by 6 bases and J by 0 bases, with 8 bases between the two germline ends. CDR3 protein: CASSTNANTGELFF. The CDR3 region has the DNA TGTGCCAGCAGCACTAACGCGAACACCGGGGAGCTGTTTTTT.

This clonotype has a count of ten or more. CDR3 region: CASSAAPFGNQPQHF. The CDR3 coding sequence is TGTGCCAGCAGTGCCGCTCCTTTTGGCAATCAGCCCCAGCATTTT. V is TRBV6-1 and J is TRBJ1-5; no clear D. CDR1 and CDR2 (germline): MNHNS, SASEGT. Trimming took 4 bases from V and 2 from J, leaving 12 bases between them. The CDR3 length is 15 residues.

The chain uses TRBV7-9 and TRBJ2-7; 9 bases are shared with TRBD1. This CDR3 comprises 15 residues. With 5 bases clipped from V and 0 bases from J, the junction kept 5 bases outside the gene matches. Germline CDR1 SEHNR, CDR2 FQNEAQ (reference sequence). In DNA, the CDR3 is TGTGCCAGCAGCCTGACAGGGGGATTCTCCTACGAGCAGTACTTC. Its protein is CASSLTGGFSYEQYF.

Notes on this clonotype: Since no conserved phenylalanine or tryptophan closes the CDR3, a read error is the likely cause. The chain combines TRBV18 with TRBJ1-1; 7 bases are shared with TRBD1. CDR3 size: 15 residues. The germline gives CDR1 KGHSH, CDR2 LQKENI. After removal of 3 bases from V and 1 base from J, the junction contained 5 bases not matched to a gene. The CDR3 bases are TGTGCCAGCTCACCCTTAGACAGGGCGAACACTGAAGCTTTCTCT. Amino acids: CASSPLDRANTEAFS.

The rearrangement uses TRBV27 and TRBJ1-1; D gene uncertain. With 0 bases removed from V and 6 bases from J, the gap between germline ends came to 11 bases. The CDR3 runs 14 residues. In germline, CDR1 is MNHEY, CDR2 SMNVEV (reference sequence). The CDR3 bases are TGTGCCAGCAGTTTATCAGGGATGGCGCCTGAAGCTTTCTTT. It yields the protein CASSLSGMAPEAFF.

The chain is built from TRBV25-1 and TRBJ1-6, with D unclear. The ends were cut back, 3 bases at V and 8 bases at J, with 14 bases in the middle. CDR3 length equals 15 residues. Germline CDR1 and CDR2: MGHDK and SYGVNS. CDR3 amino acids: CASSDNSGYHSPLHF. The CDR3 DNA is TGTGCCAGCAGTGATAATTCGGGGTATCATTCACCCCTCCACTTT.

The rearrangement joins TRBV24-1 to TRBJ2-3; 13 bases line up with TRBD2. From germline, CDR1 is KGHDR and CDR2 SFDVKD. V gave up 5 bases and J gave up 0 bases; unmatched junction bases: 10. The CDR3 extends over 19 amino acids. The CDR3 coding sequence is TGTGCCACCAGTGTCCGTCCCGGGACTAGCGGGATGAGCACAGATACGCAGTATTTT. This sequence encodes CATSVRPGTSGMSTDTQYF.

The gene calls are TRBV19 and TRBJ1-5; D possibly corresponds to TRBD1 (6 bases). This CDR3 region has 16 residues. Germline V CDR1 and CDR2: LNHDA, SQIVND (reference sequence). The ends were cut back, 9 bases at V and 0 bases at J, with 18 bases in the middle. CDR3 bases: TGTGCCAGCCGGACAGCGAACTTATATAGCAATCAGCCCCAGCATTTT. This translates into CASRTANLYSNQPQHF.

This clonotype occurred a few times. The gene calls are TRBV12-3 or TRBV12-4 and TRBJ2-7, with 10 bases matching TRBD2. Trimming at V came to 0 bases and at J to 0 bases, leaving 11 bases not matched to a gene. The CDR3 is 19 residues long. CDR3 in amino acids: CASSLAQLAGVLDSYEQYF. CDR3 coding DNA: TGTGCCAGCAGTTTAGCGCAGCTAGCGGGAGTCCTTGACTCCTACGAGCAGTACTTC.

About this clonotype itself: This may be a read error, as it is one base from a much larger clone. V gene TRBV7-8 combines with J gene TRBJ2-7; D gene ambiguous. The CDR3 loop spans 15 amino acids. V lost 7 bases and J 3 bases, leaving 19 bases between the germline ends. Germline V gene sequence: CDR1 SGHVS, CDR2 FQNEAQ. For the CDR3, the DNA is TGTGCCAGCACCTCGTCGGCGGACCCCTACTACGAGCAGTACTTC. It codes for CASTSSADPYYEQYF.

The chain links TRBV6-2 or TRBV6-3 to TRBJ2-7; D perhaps matches TRBD2 (6 bases). Germline lookup yields CDR1 MNHEY and CDR2 SVGEGT. The CDR3 runs 16 residues. V was pared by 0 bases and J by 0 bases, with 12 bases between. Written as DNA, the CDR3 is TGTGCCAGCAGTTACTCCGAGGGGACTCTCTCCTACGAGCAGTACTTC. Its translation: CASSYSEGTLSYEQYF.

The V gene is TRBV29-1, the J gene TRBJ2-2; TRBD2 matches 8 bases. Germline CDR1 reads SQVTM; CDR2 reads ANQGSEA. The V and J ends lost 7 bases and 5 bases, in that order; junction bases with no gene match: 12. The CDR3 extends over 15 amino acids. CDR3 loop: CSARLSGSRTGELFF. The DNA for the CDR3 is TGCAGCGCACGGCTCAGCGGGAGTCGAACCGGGGAGCTGTTTTTT.

This clonotype has a handful of counts. The rearrangement links TRBV29-1 to TRBJ2-1; 16 bases agree with TRBD2. J was trimmed by 0 bases and V by 6 bases; bases with no gene match: 5. CDR1 is SQVTM and CDR2 is ANQGSEA in the germline V gene. This CDR3 is 17 amino acids long. The CDR3 coding sequence is TGCAGCGTCGGGGGGACTAGCGGGAGGGGCTCCTACAATGAGCAGTTCTTC. Amino acids: CSVGGTSGRGSYNEQFF.

A few counts support this clonotype. Given the absence of the conserved phenylalanine or tryptophan at the CDR3 end, a read error is likely. This chain uses TRBV20-1 with TRBJ1-2; no clear D gene. Germline CDR1 is DFQATT and CDR2 is SNEGSKA (reference sequence). The CDR3 is 11 amino acids. V was clipped by 3 bases and J by 4 bases, with 6 bases between them. The CDR3 loop reads CSASDGYGYTL. CDR3 coding DNA: TGCAGTGCTAGCGATGGCTATGGCTACACCCTC.

This chain uses TRBV7-9 with TRBJ1-2, with D perhaps matching TRBD1 (5 bases). The germline CDR1 and CDR2 sequences are SEHNR and FQNEAQ (reference sequence). Trimming stripped 0 bases from V and 6 bases from J, with 11 bases between. This CDR3 has 14 residues. CDR3 nucleotide sequence: TGTGCCAGCAGCTTAGCATCCGGGGGAAATGGCTACACCTTC. It encodes CASSLASGGNGYTF.

This clonotype was detected only a few times. The rearrangement links TRBV29-1 to TRBJ2-7; D may be TRBD1 or TRBD2 (5 bases each). Germline V gives CDR1 SQVTM, CDR2 ANQGSEA. Trimming stripped 4 bases from V and 7 bases from J, with 17 bases between. The CDR3 loop spans 13 amino acids. The CDR3 reads CSVARGAGREQYF. The CDR3 DNA follows: TGCAGCGTTGCCAGAGGGGCAGGACGGGAGCAGTACTTC.

Only a few counts were recorded for this clonotype. The chain recombines TRBV6-5 with TRBJ2-2; possible D gene TRBD1, 6 bases. Germline V gene data show CDR1 as MNHEY and CDR2 as SVGAGI. With 2 bases removed from V and 1 base from J, the gap between germline ends came to 14 bases. This CDR3 contains 17 residues. The CDR3 nucleotides read TGTGCCAGCAGTTACCCGGGACAAAGCAGGAACACCGGGGAGCTGTTTTTT. Residues: CASSYPGQSRNTGELFF.

This clonotype was seen many times. CDR3 sequence: CSARDMTSGRSSYEQYF. Written as DNA, the CDR3 is TGCAGTGCTAGAGATATGACTAGCGGGAGGAGCTCCTACGAGCAGTACTTC. The V gene is TRBV20-1, the J gene TRBJ2-7, with 13 bases lining up with TRBD2. CDR1 DFQATT and CDR2 SNEGSKA come from the germline V gene (reference sequence). The junction had 5 bases not matched to a gene; V was cut back by 0 bases and J by 0 bases. The length of the CDR3 is 17 residues.

This clonotype was observed many times. This chain uses TRBV2 with TRBJ1-2, with 10 positions matching TRBD1. Trimming took 6 bases from V and 8 from J; bases not matched to a gene: 9. The CDR3 is 14 amino acids. Germline values: CDR1 SNHLY, CDR2 FYNNEI. CDR3 coding DNA: TGTGCCAGCAGGAATATGGGGACAGGGGACGGCTACACCTTC. It yields the protein CASRNMGTGDGYTF.

In this sample, this clonotype turned up many times. The chain combines TRBV5-1 with TRBJ2-6, with D uncertain. This CDR3 comprises 14 residues. V lost 3 bases to trimming and J lost 3 bases, with 7 bases between them. Germline lookup yields CDR1 SGHRS and CDR2 YFSETQ. The CDR3 here is CASSSQSGANVLTF. In nucleotides, the CDR3 is TGCGCCAGCAGCTCCCAGAGTGGGGCCAACGTCCTGACTTTC. Complete variable domain (other parts from reference TRBV5-1 and TRBJ2-6): KAGVTQTPRYLIKTRGQQVTLSCSPISGHRSVSWYQQTPGQGLQFLFEYFSETQRNKGNFPGRFSGRQFSNSRSEMNVSTLELGDSALYLCASSSQSGANVLTFGAGSRLTVL.